A single sample gave rise to the 9 T cell receptor beta chains below, sequenced in a study of early T cells in non-severe SARS-CoV-2 infection. A single record per CDR3 protein comes from TCRdb applying MiXCR to the 5' RACE reads. This table has roughly 30,000 distinct CDR3 sequences, under 6% appearing once. The sample taken for sequencing was whole blood. The receptors originated from an adult who was a healthcare worker with PCR-confirmed SARS-CoV-2 infection or an uninfected control (not recorded which).

This clonotype came up many times. The chain links TRBV7-6 to TRBJ2-3, with unresolved D. The CDR3 is 15 amino acids. The germline V and J ends were trimmed by 4 bases and 1 base, with 12 bases remaining between them. CDR1 is SGHVS and CDR2 is FNYEAQ in the germline V gene. CDR3 in amino acids: CASSSSTVGTDTQYF. In nucleotides, the CDR3 is TGTGCCAGCAGCTCTTCTACTGTCGGCACAGATACGCAGTATTTT.

This clonotype was seen many times. The V gene is TRBV3-1, the J gene TRBJ2-7, with D tentatively TRBD2 (6 bases). Germline loops: CDR1 LGHDT, CDR2 YNNKEL (reference sequence). The CDR3 covers 13 residues. V was pared by 4 bases and J by 2 bases, with 9 bases between. The CDR3 nucleotides read TGTGCCAGCAGCCGAGGGACTGCCTACGAGCAGTACTTC. Amino acids: CASSRGTAYEQYF.

This clonotype was seen repeatedly, ten times or more. The V and J genes are TRBV7-9 and TRBJ1-4; TRBD1 might be the D (5 bases). The ends were cut back, 1 base at V and 5 bases at J, with 11 bases in the middle. Germline loops: CDR1 SEHNR, CDR2 FQNEAQ (reference sequence). This CDR3 comprises 15 residues. CDR3 amino acids: CASSLVETANEKLFF. CDR3 nucleotides: TGTGCCAGCAGCTTAGTCGAGACAGCAAATGAAAAACTGTTTTTT.

The chain links TRBV20-1 to TRBJ1-6, with 9 positions matching TRBD1. Germline loops: CDR1 DFQATT, CDR2 SNEGSKA (reference sequence). Trimming at V came to 2 bases and at J to 10 bases, leaving 6 bases not matched to a gene. The CDR3 length is 14 residues. The CDR3 DNA follows: TGCAGTGCTAGATCGGGACAGGGAGAATCACCCCTCCACTTT. This gives the protein CSARSGQGESPLHF.

About this clonotype itself: Germline and junction disagree at one end, which may indicate a read error. V is TRBV5-5 and J is TRBJ1-3; D perhaps matches TRBD1 (6 bases). Germline CDR1 and CDR2: SGHKS and YYEKEE (reference sequence). The CDR3 consists of 15 residues. CDR3 in DNA: TGTGCCAGCAGGACCCAGGGGTCCTCTGAAAACACCATATATTTT. Its protein is CASRTQGSSENTIYF. Full variable domain (rest looked up from reference TRBV5-5 and TRBJ1-3): DAGVTQSPTHLIKTRGQQVTLRCSPISGHKSVSWYQQVLGQGPQFIFQYYEKEERGRGNFPDRFSARQFPNYSSELNVNALLLGDSALYLCASRTQGSSENTIYFGEGSWLTVV.

This clonotype was observed at least ten times. This CDR3 is CASSFDFTIAETQYF. The CDR3 nucleotides are TGTGCCAGCAGCTTCGACTTTACCATCGCAGAGACCCAGTACTTC. The chain employs TRBV7-9 and TRBJ2-5; D call uncertain. Looked up from germline, CDR1 is SEHNR and CDR2 is FQNEAQ (reference sequence). This CDR3 has 15 amino acids. The germline V and J ends were trimmed by 3 bases and 4 bases, with 15 bases remaining between them.

This clonotype has at least ten counts. V gene TRBV27 combines with J gene TRBJ2-7, with D possibly TRBD2 on 6 matching bases. The V end was cut by 0 bases, the J end by 3 bases, with 15 bases between. This CDR3 spans 16 amino acids. CDR1 MNHEY and CDR2 SMNVEV come from the germline V gene (reference sequence). The CDR3 DNA is TGTGCCAGCAGTTTATCGGCGGGGACGGGGGTCTACGAGCAGTACTTC. Its translation is CASSLSAGTGVYEQYF.

In its sample, this clonotype was seen many times. This chain joins TRBV28 and TRBJ2-7; no firm D call. V lost 7 bases and J lost 6, with 13 bases in between. The germline gives CDR1 MDHEN, CDR2 SYDVKM. The CDR3 extends over 12 amino acids. DNA for the CDR3: TGTGCCAGCAAGGGCAGTTTCATCGAGCAGTACTTC. This translates into CASKGSFIEQYF.

This clonotype was picked up a small number of times. The chain has TRBV20-1 and TRBJ1-6; 8 bases are a match to TRBD1. Trimming removed 7 bases from V and 11 bases from J; junction bases left unmatched: 7. CDR1 and CDR2 (germline): DFQATT, SNEGSKA (reference sequence). The CDR3 sequence is 12 residues long. Here the CDR3 reads CSVRQGTTPLHF. For the CDR3, the DNA is TGCAGTGTCCGACAGGGGACGACACCCCTCCACTTT.